This is a list of T cell receptor beta chains from one sample in a study of beta chain features in type 1 diabetes. The table came from immunoSEQ multiplex PCR; TCRdb's copy has only in-frame clones and leaves some out. The sample holds 250,000 or so clones, less than 35% seen once. The source material was central memory CD4+ T cells from blood. The source is a man aged 30 to 39 in good health. Each CDR3 is given with its conserved first and last residue. A D gene is named only where the DNA matches it firmly. Clone size, where shown, is once, few, many, or a class for clones that have expanded.

>.|.|15|TRBJ1-4|TRBV25-1
CASSEYNLGNEKLFF
TGTGCCAGCAGTGAATATAACCTGGGAAATGAAAAACTGTTTTTT
>.|.|15|TRBJ2-4|TRBV15
CATSRDKGAKNIQYF
TGTGCCACCAGCAGAGACAAGGGGGCCAAAAACATTCAGTACTTC
>TRBD1|once|13|TRBJ2-2|TRBV5-1
CASGTEYTGELFF
TGCGCCAGCGGGACAGAATACACCGGGGAGCTGTTTTTT
>TRBD2|.|13|TRBJ2-5|TRBV5-4
CASRPGGGWTQYF
TGTGCCAGCCGCCCGGGCGGGGGGTGGACCCAGTACTTC
>TRBD2|many|16|TRBJ2-1|TRBV10-2
CASSRGLAVVYNEQFF
TGCGCCAGCAGCCGCGGACTAGCGGTCGTTTACAATGAGCAGTTCTTC
>TRBD2|many|14|TRBJ2-5|TRBV28
CASSSSGRSETQYF
TGTGCCAGCAGTTCTAGCGGGAGGTCGGAGACCCAGTACTTC
>.|.|14|TRBJ1-5|TRBV15
CATSRDRNSQPQHF
TGTGCCACCAGCAGAGATCGTAACTCTCAGCCCCAGCATTTT
>.|.|17|TRBJ2-6|TRBV27
CASSLDLHSSGANVLTF
TGTGCCAGCAGTTTAGACCTACACAGCTCTGGGGCCAACGTCCTGACTTTC
>.|few|12|TRBJ2-7|TRBV5-6
CASSFTGGEQYF
TGTGCCAGCAGCTTCACCGGGGGCGAGCAGTACTTC
>TRBD1|many|15|TRBJ2-7|TRBV9
CASSARGTDRHEQYF
TGTGCCAGCAGCGCTAGGGGGACGGACAGGCACGAGCAGTACTTC
>.|many|14|TRBJ2-2|TRBV14
CASSQGNILAGLFF
TGTGCCAGCAGCCAAGGAAACATCCTTGCTGGGCTGTTTTTT
>.|.|13|TRBJ2-1|TRBV11-3
CASSLGRHNEQFF
TGTGCCAGCAGCTTGGGAAGACACAATGAGCAGTTCTTC
>TRBD2|many|14|TRBJ2-1|TRBV2
CASSRTSGGNEQFF
TGTGCCAGCAGCCGGACTAGCGGAGGAAATGAGCAGTTCTTC
>.|.|14|TRBJ2-3|TRBV6-4
CASSVTGGTDTQYF
TGTGCCAGCAGTGTGACCGGGGGCACAGATACGCAGTATTTT
>.|few|13|TRBJ2-4|TRBV7-2
CASSLFDKNIQYF
TGTGCCAGCAGCCTGTTTGACAAAAACATTCAGTACTTC
>.|once|14|TRBJ2-3|TRBV9
CASSSRQSTDTQYF
TGTGCCAGCAGCTCCCGACAGAGCACAGATACGCAGTATTTT
>.|.|15|TRBJ2-2|TRBV9
CASSVVPGTTGELFF
TGTGCCAGCAGCGTAGTACCGGGAACCACCGGGGAGCTGTTTTTT
>TRBD1|few|10|TRBJ1-1|TRBV30
CAGQGTEAFF
TGTGCCGGACAGGGCACTGAAGCTTTCTTT
>.|.|16|TRBJ2-3|TRBV7-2
CASSLVYGSGRDTQYF
TGTGCCAGCAGCTTAGTATACGGGAGTGGCAGGGATACGCAGTATTTT
>.|.|14|TRBJ2-1|TRBV9
CASSVVPGGDEQFF
TGTGCCAGCAGCGTAGTCCCCGGCGGAGACGAGCAGTTCTTC